This is a list of T cell receptor beta chains from one sample in a study of cytomegalovirus exposure and HLA in healthy donors. Measured with immunoSEQ multiplex PCR; TCRdb has only the in-frame clones, and not every one. The sample yields about 180,000 clones, around 75% seen once. The specimen was PBMCs. These receptors were obtained from a male donor in good health and CMV-seronegative. CDR3s include the opening cysteine and the closing phenylalanine or tryptophan. Each record gives: clone size, D gene, J gene, CDR3 length, V gene, CDR3 DNA, CDR3 protein. The D gene is left open where the match is weak. A clone size is listed for some rows: how often the clone was seen (once, few, many), or a class if it is expanded.

>few|TRBD2|TRBJ2-3|13|TRBV30
TGTGCCTGGAGTGTACCTAGCGGGAGTACGCAGTATTTT
CAWSVPSGSTQYF
>-|-|TRBJ2-3|12|TRBV4-2
TGTGCCAGCAGCCAACTCACAGATACGCAGTATTTT
CASSQLTDTQYF
>-|TRBD2|TRBJ2-1|18|TRBV7-8
TGTGCCAGCAGCCCGCGGACTAGCGGGAGGGCCTTGTACAATGAGCAGTTCTTC
CASSPRTSGRALYNEQFF
>-|-|TRBJ1-1|13|TRBV6-6
TGTGCCAGCAGCCCACCAGAGGTCCCTGAAGCTTTCTTT
CASSPPEVPEAFF
>-|-|TRBJ1-3|15|TRBV6-5
TGTGTCAGCAGTTATGGCGGGGCCTCTGGAAACACCATATATTTT
CVSSYGGASGNTIYF
>-|-|TRBJ2-1|14|TRBV30
TGTGCCTGGAGCTTAGCCCAAGGTTACAATGAGCAGTTCTTC
CAWSLAQGYNEQFF
>-|TRBD1|TRBJ2-5|14|TRBV6-5
TGTGCCAGCAGTTACTCGAACAGGGGTGGCAACCAGTACTTC
CASSYSNRGGNQYF
>few|TRBD1|TRBJ2-3|16|TRBV28
TGTGCCAGCAGTTTAGGGGGACAGGGAGTTCGAGATACGCAGTATTTT
CASSLGGQGVRDTQYF
>-|-|TRBJ2-6|14|TRBV30
TGTGCCTGGAGTCGGGTCTCTGGGGCCAACGTCCTGACTTTC
CAWSRVSGANVLTF
>-|-|TRBJ1-5|15|TRBV19
TGTGCCAGTAGCCATACAGGGAATAGCAATCAGCCCCAGCATTTT
CASSHTGNSNQPQHF
>-|-|TRBJ1-5|13|TRBV5-6
TGTGCCAGCAGCTTGAGAGGCAATCAGCCCCAGCATTTT
CASSLRGNQPQHF
>-|-|TRBJ2-1|14|TRBV30
TGTGCCTGGAGGGAGACTAGCTCCTACAATGAGCAGTTCTTC
CAWRETSSYNEQFF
>-|TRBD1|TRBJ2-7|15|TRBV19
TGTGCCAGTAGTATAGCCGGGACAGGGCGATACGAGCAGTACTTC
CASSIAGTGRYEQYF
>-|-|TRBJ1-2|13|TRBV28
TGTGCCAGCAGTAGTGGGCAGGGCTATGGCTACACCTTC
CASSSGQGYGYTF
>-|TRBD1|TRBJ1-6|14|TRBV11-1
TGTGCCGGCACCCTGAGACAGGGAAATTCACCCCTCCACTTT
CAGTLRQGNSPLHF
>once|TRBD1|TRBJ1-2|13|TRBV6-5
TGTGCCAGCAGTGGACAGGGAGTAAGTGGCTACACCTTC
CASSGQGVSGYTF
>-|TRBD2|TRBJ2-1|15|TRBV5-1
TGCGCCAGCAGCTCCCCGCCGGGAGGCTACAATGAGCAGTTCTTC
CASSSPPGGYNEQFF
>-|TRBD1|TRBJ2-3|14|TRBV5-1
TGCGCCAGCAAGACAGGGGAAAACACAGATACGCAGTATTTT
CASKTGENTDTQYF
>-|TRBD2|TRBJ2-1|17|TRBV6-1
TGTGCCAGCAGTGAAGCCGCTTGGTTAGCGGGAGGCTATGAGCAGTTCTTC
CASSEAAWLAGGYEQFF
>few|TRBD1|TRBJ2-3|16|TRBV7-2
TGTGCCAGCAGCTTAATGGGACAGACTAGCACAGATACGCAGTATTTT
CASSLMGQTSTDTQYF
>-|TRBD2|TRBJ2-7|13|TRBV30
TGTGCCTGGAGTAACGGACTAGTCTACGAGCAGTACTTC
CAWSNGLVYEQYF
>few|-|TRBJ1-3|16|TRBV25-1
TGTGCCAGCAGTGAATCCCCCGCAGGGGTTGGAAACACCATATATTTT
CASSESPAGVGNTIYF
>-|-|TRBJ2-3|16|TRBV15
TGTGCCACCAGCAGAGGGCGGAGAGGTAGCCTAGATACGCAGTATTTT
CATSRGRRGSLDTQYF
>-|-|TRBJ2-5|14|TRBV7-9
TGTGCCAGCAGCGTCACAATGTCCTCGGGGACCCAGTACTTC
CASSVTMSSGTQYF
>-|-|TRBJ1-5|18|TRBV4-3
TGCGCCAGCAGCCAAGATTTCGTGGGGGCTAGTCGCAATCAGCCCCAGCATTTT
CASSQDFVGASRNQPQHF
>-|TRBD1|TRBJ1-2|14|TRBV27
TGTGCCAGCAGTTTAGGGACAGGTTTCTATGGCTACACCTTC
CASSLGTGFYGYTF
>few|TRBD1|TRBJ2-7|13|TRBV6-5
TGTGCCAGCAGTCCCGGGACAGGGAACGAGCAGTACTTC
CASSPGTGNEQYF
>-|TRBD1|TRBJ2-7|15|TRBV28
TGTGCCAGCAGAACTGGGACAGGGGTGTCCTACGAGCAGTACTTC
CASRTGTGVSYEQYF
>-|TRBD2|TRBJ2-2|15|TRBV6-1
TGTGCCAGCAGTGCGACTAGCGGGGGGACCGGGGAGCTGTTTTTT
CASSATSGGTGELFF
>few|-|TRBJ1-2|15|TRBV7-8
TGTGCCAGCAGCTTGGGGAGGTCCCTAGGCTATGGCTACACCTTC
CASSLGRSLGYGYTF
>-|-|TRBJ2-3|13|TRBV19
TGTGCCAGTAGCCCACTTAACACAGATACGCAGTATTTT
CASSPLNTDTQYF
>-|TRBD1|TRBJ2-4|15|TRBV9
TGTGCCAGCAGCGTAGGGGACAGGCCTCAAGGCATTCAGTACTTC
CASSVGDRPQGIQYF
>-|-|TRBJ2-7|13|TRBV5-1
TGCGCCAGCAGCTTGGCCGCAGCCTACGAGCAGTACTTC
CASSLAAAYEQYF
>few|TRBD2|TRBJ2-7|14|TRBV18
TGTGCCAGCTCTCACGGGACTAGCGGGAACGAGCAGTACTTC
CASSHGTSGNEQYF
>-|-|TRBJ1-3|15|TRBV25-1
TGTGCCAGCAGTGAGTTCGGGGGATCTGGAAACACCATATATTTT
CASSEFGGSGNTIYF
>few|-|TRBJ1-1|14|TRBV5-1
TGCGCCAGCAGAGGTACAGGTTCAAACACTGAAGCTTTCTTT
CASRGTGSNTEAFF
>-|TRBD1|TRBJ2-1|13|TRBV27
TGTGCCAGCAGTCTCGACAGGGTCAATGAGCAGTTCTTC
CASSLDRVNEQFF
>few|-|TRBJ1-4|18|TRBV4-1
TGCGCCAGCAGCCAAGGGGAGTACAGCCGATTTGGGGATGAAAAACTGTTTTTT
CASSQGEYSRFGDEKLFF
>-|-|TRBJ2-3|12|TRBV5-6
TGTGCCAGCAGCTTAGAGGCAGATACGCAGTATTTT
CASSLEADTQYF